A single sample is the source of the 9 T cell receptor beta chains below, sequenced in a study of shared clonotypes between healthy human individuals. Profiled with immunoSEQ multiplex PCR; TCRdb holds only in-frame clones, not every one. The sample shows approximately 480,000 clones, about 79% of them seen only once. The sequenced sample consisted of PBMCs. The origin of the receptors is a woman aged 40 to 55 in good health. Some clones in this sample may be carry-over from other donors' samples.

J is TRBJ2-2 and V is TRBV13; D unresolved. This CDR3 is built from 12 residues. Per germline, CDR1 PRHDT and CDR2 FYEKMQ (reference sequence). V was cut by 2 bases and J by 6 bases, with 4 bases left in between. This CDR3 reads CASSLISGELFF. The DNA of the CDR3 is TGTGCCAGCAGCTTAATCTCCGGGGAGCTGTTTTTT.

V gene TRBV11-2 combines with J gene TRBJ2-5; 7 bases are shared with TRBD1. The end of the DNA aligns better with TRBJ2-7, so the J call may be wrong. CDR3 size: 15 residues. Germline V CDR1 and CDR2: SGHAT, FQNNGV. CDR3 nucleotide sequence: TGTGCCAGCAGCGATCGGACAGGAGGTTTCTACGAGCAGTACTTC. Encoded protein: CASSDRTGGFYEQYF.

The CDR3 DNA reads TGTGCCAGCAGCTTGGAGCTGCGTCATTATGGCTACACCTTC. It is translated as CASSLELRHYGYTF. The V call is TRBV5-4, the J call TRBJ1-2; the D is unclear. CDR1 is SGHNT and CDR2 is YYREEE in the germline V gene (reference sequence). V was clipped by 0 bases and J by 5 bases, with 11 bases between them. This CDR3 comprises 14 residues.

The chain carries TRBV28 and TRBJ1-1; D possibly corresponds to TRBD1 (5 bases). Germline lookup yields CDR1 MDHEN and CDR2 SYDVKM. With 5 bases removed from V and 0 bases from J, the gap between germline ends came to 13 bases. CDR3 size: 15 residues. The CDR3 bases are TGTGCCAGCAGTCGTGGGGGGAGGATGAACACTGAAGCTTTCTTT. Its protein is CASSRGGRMNTEAFF.

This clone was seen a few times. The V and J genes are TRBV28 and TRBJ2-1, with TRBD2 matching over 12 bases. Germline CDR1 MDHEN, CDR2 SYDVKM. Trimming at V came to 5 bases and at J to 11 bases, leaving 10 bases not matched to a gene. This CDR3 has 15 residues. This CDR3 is CASSPQLAGGGKQFF. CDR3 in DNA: TGTGCCAGCAGTCCCCAACTAGCGGGAGGTGGTAAGCAGTTCTTC.

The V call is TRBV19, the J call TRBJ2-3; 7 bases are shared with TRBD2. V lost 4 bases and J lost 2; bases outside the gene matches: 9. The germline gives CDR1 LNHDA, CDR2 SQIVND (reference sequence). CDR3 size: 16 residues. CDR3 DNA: TGTGCCAGTAGTACCCGCCATAGCGGGCTCACAGATACGCAGTATTTT. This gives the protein CASSTRHSGLTDTQYF.

The CDR3 loop is CASTPRGSSYNEQFF. The CDR3 DNA is TGTGCCAGCACCCCACGGGGGAGCTCCTACAATGAGCAGTTCTTC. This chain uses TRBV7-9 with TRBJ2-1; D might be TRBD2 (6 bases). The V and J ends lost 7 bases and 0 bases respectively, with 13 bases between them. This CDR3 is 15 amino acids long. CDR1 SEHNR and CDR2 FQNEAQ come from the germline V gene (reference sequence).

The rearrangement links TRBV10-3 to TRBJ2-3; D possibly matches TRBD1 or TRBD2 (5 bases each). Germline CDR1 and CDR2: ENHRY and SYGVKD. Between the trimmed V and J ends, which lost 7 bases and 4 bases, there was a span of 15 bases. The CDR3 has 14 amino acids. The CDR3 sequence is CAITRDLSSDTQYF. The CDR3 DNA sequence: TGTGCCATCACTCGGGACCTTAGTTCAGATACGCAGTATTTT.

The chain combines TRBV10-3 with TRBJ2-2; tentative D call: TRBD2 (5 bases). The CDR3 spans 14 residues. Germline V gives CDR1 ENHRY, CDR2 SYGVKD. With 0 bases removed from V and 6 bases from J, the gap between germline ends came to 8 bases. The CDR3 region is CAISESLEAGELFF. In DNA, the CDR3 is TGTGCCATCAGTGAGTCACTAGAGGCCGGGGAGCTGTTTTTT.